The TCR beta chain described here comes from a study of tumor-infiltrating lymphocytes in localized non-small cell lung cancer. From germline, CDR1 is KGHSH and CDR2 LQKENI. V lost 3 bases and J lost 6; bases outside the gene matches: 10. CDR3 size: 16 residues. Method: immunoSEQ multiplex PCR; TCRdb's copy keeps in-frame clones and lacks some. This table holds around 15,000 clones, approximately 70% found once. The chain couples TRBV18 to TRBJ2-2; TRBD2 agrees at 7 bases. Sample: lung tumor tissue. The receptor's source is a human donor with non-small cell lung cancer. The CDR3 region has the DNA TGTGCCAGCTCACCGAATCTGGGTGCGGGAGCCGGGGAGCTGTTTTTT. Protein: CASSPNLGAGAGELFF.